This T cell receptor (beta chain) stems from a study of T cells in localized non-small cell lung cancer. The V end was cut by 0 bases, the J end by 6 bases, with 12 bases between. CDR1 is SGDLS and CDR2 is YYNGEE in the germline V gene. The CDR3 consists of 15 residues. This table comes from immunoSEQ multiplex PCR, and its TCRdb copy is limited to in-frame clones, with some not included. Here the sample spans 20,000 to 25,000 clones, around nine tenths being singletons. The specimen was PBMCs, collected before any cancer treatment. The receptor's source is a man aged 35 to 69 with stage II squamous cell lung carcinoma. V and J are TRBV9 and TRBJ2-2, with D maybe TRBD2 (5 bases). The CDR3 bases are TGTGCCAGCAGCGTAGTCAGCGGAGACCCCGGGGAGCTGTTTTTT. It is translated as CASSVVSGDPGELFF.